A selection of T cell receptor beta chains follows, all from one sample in a study of T-cell reconstitution after alpha-beta-depleted transplantation in children. TCRdb ran MiXCR on the PCR reads and lists one entry per CDR3 protein. This table has roughly 310,000 distinct CDR3 sequences, 23% appearing once. Here the sequenced sample was PBMCs, mostly from graft donor cells, taken 180 days after TCRalphabeta/CD19-depleted stem cell transplant. Receptors were obtained from a male patient between 10 and 17 years old who had a stem cell transplant for acute lymphoblastic leukemia, so the T cells may come from the graft donor. The CDR3 runs from the conserved cysteine through the conserved F or W. A D gene is named only where the DNA matches it firmly. Clone size is given for some rows only: seen once, a few or many times, or a class if the clone is expanded.

v_call	clone_size	d_call	j_call	cdr3_aa	cdr3_nt
TRBV5-1	.	.	TRBJ2-7	CASAKSGSSYEQYF	TGCGCCAGCGCCAAATCAGGGTCATCCTACGAGCAGTACTTC
TRBV28	few	TRBD1	TRBJ1-2	CASSFPSSGTGRHYF	TGTGCCAGCAGTTTCCCCTCTTCCGGGACAGGGAGACACTACTTC
TRBV7-3	few	TRBD2	TRBJ2-1	CASSSGLAGGGEQFF	TGTGCCAGCAGCTCGGGACTAGCGGGAGGCGGTGAGCAGTTCTTC
TRBV15	.	TRBD2	TRBJ2-3	CATSSQSRLAGRDTQYF	TGTGCCACCAGCAGTCAGTCCCGACTAGCGGGCAGAGATACGCAGTATTTT
TRBV7-9	.	.	TRBJ2-5	CASSLGGQQETQYF	TGTGCCAGCAGCTTAGGAGGACAGCAAGAGACCCAGTACTTC
TRBV18	.	.	TRBJ1-5	CASSPQGVNQPQHF	TGTGCCAGCTCACCACAGGGGGTCAATCAGCCCCAGCATTTT
TRBV9	few	TRBD2	TRBJ2-3	CASSGSGSLADTQYF	TGTGCCAGCAGCGGTAGCGGGTCGCTAGCAGATACGCAGTATTTT
TRBV3-1	once	TRBD2	TRBJ2-3	CASSQERRLAGITDTQYF	TGTGCCAGCAGCCAAGAGAGACGACTAGCGGGGATCACAGATACGCAGTATTTT
TRBV11-1	many	.	TRBJ1-1	CASGLFHWARGDTEAFF	TGTGCCAGCGGGTTATTTCACTGGGCGAGAGGAGACACTGAAGCTTTCTTT
TRBV27	.	TRBD1	TRBJ1-2	CASSLPSLTGEGSYGYTF	TGTGCCAGCAGTCTTCCCTCACTGACAGGGGAAGGTAGCTATGGCTACACCTTC
TRBV5-1	.	TRBD1	TRBJ2-7	CASSWGPGQGTYEQYF	TGCGCCAGCAGCTGGGGCCCGGGACAGGGGACTTACGAGCAGTACTTC
TRBV4-1	.	.	TRBJ1-1	CASKSRGLDTEAFF	TGCGCCAGCAAAAGTCGGGGATTGGACACTGAAGCTTTCTTT
TRBV29-1	.	.	TRBJ2-5	CSVEDGNSGTALQTQYF	TGCAGCGTTGAAGATGGGAATAGCGGGACAGCCTTACAGACCCAGTACTTC
TRBV29-1	.	.	TRBJ1-5	CSVRHGNSNNQPQHF	TGCAGCGTCCGACACGGGAATAGTAACAATCAGCCCCAGCATTTT
TRBV5-1	.	.	TRBJ1-5	CASSFGGVDQPQHF	TGCGCCAGCTCATTCGGGGGTGTTGATCAGCCCCAGCATTTT
TRBV11-2	.	TRBD2	TRBJ2-1	CASSLSAGGVNEQFF	TGTGCCAGCAGCTTATCAGCGGGGGGTGTAAATGAGCAGTTCTTC
TRBV28	.	.	TRBJ1-2	CASSLSKRYGYTF	TGTGCCAGCAGTTTATCGAAACGGTATGGCTACACCTTC
TRBV7-3	few	.	TRBJ2-3	CASSYRSSGTQYF	TGTGCCAGCAGCTACCGTAGCAGTGGTACGCAGTATTTT
TRBV11-2	.	.	TRBJ2-5	CASSAYSCPETQYF	TGTGCCAGCAGCGCTTACAGCTGCCCAGAGACCCAGTACTTC
TRBV5-1	.	.	TRBJ2-7	CASSKLDGLPYEQYF	TGCGCCAGCAGTAAGCTGGACGGGCTCCCCTACGAGCAGTACTTC
TRBV2	few	TRBD1	TRBJ2-7	CASSVRGPYEQYF	TGTGCCAGCAGTGTCAGGGGGCCCTACGAGCAGTACTTC
TRBV6-5	.	.	TRBJ1-3	CASSYLRGANTGNTIYF	TGTGCCAGCAGTTACTTAAGAGGGGCCAATACTGGAAACACCATATATTTT
TRBV5-1	many	.	TRBJ2-7	CASSLDLDSFYEQYF	TGCGCCAGCAGCTTGGACTTGGACAGTTTTTACGAGCAGTACTTC
TRBV20-1	.	.	TRBJ1-6	CSAEGGMSPNSPLHF	TGCAGTGCGGAAGGGGGGATGTCCCCTAATTCACCCCTCCACTTT
TRBV27	.	TRBD2	TRBJ2-5	CASSYGLAGGWRQETQYF	TGTGCCAGCAGTTACGGACTAGCGGGAGGATGGCGCCAAGAGACCCAGTACTTC
TRBV7-2	few	.	TRBJ1-2	CASSSTLGQGYGYTF	.
TRBV24-1	once	.	TRBJ2-1	CATRGGDNNEQFF	TGTGCCACCCGTGGAGGGGATAACAATGAGCAGTTCTTC
TRBV9	few	TRBD1	TRBJ2-3	CASSVGQGSTDTQYF	TGTGCCAGCAGCGTTGGACAGGGTAGCACAGATACGCAGTATTTT
TRBV7-8	.	.	TRBJ1-1	CASSLSGDGVGRDTEAFF	TGTGCCAGCAGCTTATCGGGGGATGGGGTAGGCAGAGACACTGAAGCTTTCTTT
TRBV10-1	.	TRBD2	TRBJ2-2	CASSSGLAGESTGELFF	TGCGCCAGCAGCTCCGGACTAGCGGGAGAGAGCACCGGGGAGCTGTTTTTT
TRBV27	.	TRBD1	TRBJ2-7	CASSLSGQGSYEQYF	TGTGCCAGCAGTCTATCCGGACAGGGGTCCTACGAGCAGTACTTC
TRBV6-6	.	TRBD2	TRBJ2-7	CASLLGGDEQYF	TGTGCCAGCCTCCTCGGGGGGGACGAGCAGTACTTC
TRBV5-6	.	.	TRBJ1-1	CASSIQGRPHTEAFF	TGTGCCAGCAGTATACAGGGCCGACCCCACACTGAAGCTTTCTTT
TRBV27	few	.	TRBJ1-6	CASSSLPPGGYNSPLHF	TGTGCCAGCAGTTCTTTACCCCCGGGGGGGTATAATTCACCCCTCCACTTT
TRBV20-1	.	.	TRBJ2-7	CSARDGAGAPYEQYF	TGCAGTGCTAGAGATGGGGCGGGCGCGCCCTACGAGCAGTACTTC
TRBV18	.	TRBD1	TRBJ2-5	CASSHGQVEETQYF	TGTGCCAGCTCACACGGACAGGTTGAAGAGACCCAGTACTTC
TRBV12-3/TRBV12-4	.	.	TRBJ2-7	CASRSGVNEQYF	TGTGCCAGCAGATCAGGGGTAAACGAGCAGTACTTC
TRBV20-1	.	.	TRBJ2-5	CSVEGDRETQYF	TGCAGTGTGGAGGGAGATAGGGAGACCCAGTACTTC
TRBV5-6	.	.	TRBJ2-5	CASSTAGLQETQYF	TGTGCCAGCAGCACAGCCGGGTTACAAGAGACCCAGTACTTC
TRBV18	.	.	TRBJ1-1	CASSPPSLRTEAFF	TGTGCCAGCTCACCACCTTCCCTGCGCACTGAAGCTTTCTTT
TRBV27	few	TRBD1	TRBJ2-7	CASSLGFGQAYEQYF	TGTGCCAGCAGTTTAGGGTTCGGACAGGCGTACGAGCAGTACTTC
TRBV7-9	many	TRBD1	TRBJ2-6	CASSLNDRDGANVLTF	TGTGCCAGCAGCCTCAATGACAGGGATGGGGCCAACGTCCTGACTTTC
TRBV20-1	.	.	TRBJ2-7	CSARAMISYEQYF	TGCAGTGCTAGGGCGATGATCTCCTACGAGCAGTACTTC
TRBV7-9	.	TRBD1	TRBJ2-7	CASSLAGQGAIYEQYF	TGTGCCAGCAGCTTAGCCGGACAGGGTGCCATCTACGAGCAGTACTTC
TRBV13	.	.	TRBJ2-1	CASSLGGDQYNEQFF	TGTGCCAGCAGCTTAGGGGGGGACCAATACAATGAGCAGTTCTTC
TRBV28	.	.	TRBJ2-6	CASSFGHSGANVLTF	TGTGCCAGCAGTTTTGGTCACTCTGGGGCCAACGTCCTGACTTTC
TRBV28	few	TRBD2	TRBJ2-1	CASSDLGTSGTFYNEQFF	TGTGCCAGCAGTGACCTCGGGACTAGCGGGACGTTTTACAATGAGCAGTTCTTC
TRBV6-5	few	.	TRBJ2-7	CASSYPPYHEQYF	TGTGCCAGCAGTTACCCCCCTTACCACGAGCAGTACTTC
TRBV15	.	.	TRBJ1-5	CASQTGTVGNQPQHF	TGTGCCTCGCAGACCGGGACGGTAGGCAATCAGCCCCAGCATTTT
TRBV27	.	.	TRBJ2-7	CASSLGPGQQYF	TGTGCCAGCAGTTTAGGGCCGGGCCAGCAGTACTTC
TRBV12-3/TRBV12-4	.	TRBD1	TRBJ2-1	CASSHPGQSYNEQFF	TGTGCCAGCAGTCACCCGGGACAGAGCTACAATGAGCAGTTCTTC
TRBV7-8	few	.	TRBJ2-5	CASSLRGIIMWAFQETQYF	TGTGCCAGCAGCTTAAGGGGGATCATTATGTGGGCCTTCCAAGAGACCCAGTACTTC
TRBV25-1	.	TRBD2	TRBJ2-5	CASSDPIGRAVETQYF	TGTGCCAGCAGTGATCCGATCGGGAGGGCCGTAGAGACCCAGTACTTC
TRBV5-1	.	.	TRBJ1-4	CASSLVGGRDEKLFF	TGCGCCAGCAGCTTGGTGGGGGGAAGAGATGAAAAACTGTTTTTT
TRBV29-1	few	.	TRBJ2-3	CSVGRAGYTDTQYF	TGCAGCGTTGGACGGGCGGGCTACACAGATACGCAGTATTTT